The 23 T cell receptor beta chains presented below share a single source sample, sequenced in a study of T cells in Graves' hyperthyroidism and ophthalmopathy. Researchers took RNA transcripts and amplified the TCR beta CDR3 regions from them. The study used the HTBI primer set for a first-round RT-PCR of the TCR CDR3. TCRdb itself ran the multiplex PCR reads through MiXCR, one entry per CDR3 protein. Of over 350,000 distinct CDR3 sequences listed, around 15% are singletons. Source material: blood. The receptors originated from a man in his forties or fifties with Graves' ophthalmopathy.

This clonotype was seen ten or more times. This chain uses TRBV29-1 with TRBJ2-5, with 8 bases matching TRBD1. The V gene end was trimmed by 8 bases and the J gene end by 2 bases; junction bases not matched to a gene: 10. Germline V gene lookup returns CDR1 SQVTM and CDR2 ANQGSEA. The CDR3 is 14 residues long. The CDR3 here is CSIGYRGLQETQYF. The CDR3 DNA follows: TGCAGCATTGGTTACAGGGGGTTGCAAGAGACCCAGTACTTC.

At least ten counts were recorded for this clonotype. Germline is not matched at one junction end, which may reflect a read error. The chain recombines TRBV5-1 with TRBJ1-1; 8 nucleotides agree with TRBD1. This CDR3 has 14 residues. CDR1 SGHRS and CDR2 YFSETQ come from the germline V gene. CDR3 nucleotide sequence: TGTGCCAGCAGCAGTGGACAGGGGAACACTGAAGCTTTCTTT. Translated: CASSSGQGNTEAFF.

This chain connects TRBV3-1 to TRBJ2-2; D is possibly TRBD2 (5 bases). This CDR3 has 17 amino acids. Germline V lookup: CDR1 LGHDT, CDR2 YNNKEL (reference sequence). The V end lost 0 bases, the J end lost 2 bases, and 13 bases lay between the germline ends. The CDR3 bases are TGTGCCAGCAGCCAAGATCCCCTTTCGGGAAACACCGGGGAGCTGTTTTTT. Its protein product is CASSQDPLSGNTGELFF.

In its sample, this clonotype was seen many times. The chain uses TRBV20-1 and TRBJ2-1; D perhaps matches TRBD2 (6 bases). V lost 3 bases, J lost 0 bases, and 18 bases lay in between. Germline assignment: CDR1 DFQATT and CDR2 SNEGSKA (reference sequence). The CDR3 contains 17 residues. CDR3 protein: CSASRLGSGSSYNEQFF. The CDR3 DNA sequence: TGCAGTGCTAGTAGGTTGGGTAGCGGAAGCTCCTACAATGAGCAGTTCTTC.

The chain joins TRBV18 to TRBJ2-7; no reliable D call. This CDR3 spans 11 amino acids. CDR1 KGHSH and CDR2 LQKENI come from the germline V gene. Trimming took off 3 bases at V and 6 bases at J, with 6 bases between the two ends. DNA of the CDR3: TGTGCCAGCTCACCGGCAGCCGAGCAGTACTTC. The encoded protein is CASSPAAEQYF.

This clonotype has ten or more counts. J is TRBJ2-4 and V is TRBV7-2, with TRBD1 matching 8 bases. Germline CDR1 SGHTA, CDR2 FQGNSA. Unmatched junction bases numbered 7, after V lost 5 bases and J lost 7 bases. CDR3 length: 14 residues. The CDR3 loop reads CASSPTAGGNIQYF. CDR3 nucleotides: TGTGCCAGCAGCCCTACGGCAGGGGGCAACATTCAGTACTTC.

A few counts support this clonotype. This may be a read error, as it is one base from a much larger clone. The chain has TRBV5-1 and TRBJ2-7; 9 positions match TRBD1. The junction had 8 bases not matched to a gene; V was cut back by 4 bases and J by 6 bases. CDR1 SGHRS and CDR2 YFSETQ come from the germline V gene. The CDR3 extends over 14 amino acids. The CDR3 DNA is TGCGCCAGCAGCAGCCGGGACAGGGTGGTCGAGCAGTACTTC. Protein sequence: CASSSRDRVVEQYF. Full variable domain (outside the CDR3, taken from reference TRBV5-1 and TRBJ2-7): KAGVTQTPRYLIKTRGQQVTLSCSPISGHRSVSWYQQTPGQGLQFLFEYFSETQRNKGNFPGRFSGRQFSNSRSEMNVSTLELGDSALYLCASSSRDRVVEQYFGPGTRLTVT.

This clonotype was detected many times. The gene calls are TRBV12-5 and TRBJ1-2, with D unclear. The CDR3 is made up of 17 amino acids. The ends were cut back, 6 bases at V and 3 bases at J, with 23 bases in the middle. Looked up from germline, CDR1 is LGHNT and CDR2 is FRNRAP. CDR3 bases: TGTGCTAGTGGAGATTTCCGATCTTCCGGGCAATACTATGGCTACACCTTC. Translation gives CASGDFRSSGQYYGYTF.

This clonotype was picked up many times. The chain has TRBV28 and TRBJ1-2, with a weak D call TRBD1 (6 bases). The CDR3 spans 15 residues. Deletions cut 4 bases from V and 8 bases from J, with 20 bases between. In germline, CDR1 is MDHEN, CDR2 SYDVKM. CDR3 coding DNA: TGTGCCAGCAGTTCCCCCGGACGGGGGCCCTACGGCTACACCTTC. It specifies CASSSPGRGPYGYTF.

This clonotype was picked up many times. The V call is TRBV7-8, the J call TRBJ2-5, with 12 bases that match TRBD1. CDR1 SGHVS and CDR2 FQNEAQ come from the germline V gene. This CDR3 comprises 15 residues. After removal of 4 bases from V and 4 bases from J, the junction contained 4 bases not matched to a gene. The CDR3 loop reads CASSWDRGRGETQYF. The CDR3 bases are TGTGCCAGCAGCTGGGACAGGGGGCGTGGAGAGACCCAGTACTTC.

This clonotype has just a few counts. J is TRBJ2-5 and V is TRBV6-2 or TRBV6-3; the match to TRBD1 covers 12 bases. Germline lookup yields CDR1 MNHEY and CDR2 SVGEGT. Trimming took 2 bases from V and 5 from J; bases not matched to a gene: 3. This CDR3 comprises 15 residues. For the CDR3, the DNA is TGTGCCAGCAGTTACGGGGACAGGGGGCCGGAGACCCAGTACTTC. This sequence encodes CASSYGDRGPETQYF.

The chain combines TRBV25-1 with TRBJ2-1, with D maybe TRBD2 (5 bases). V was trimmed by 4 bases and J by 3 bases, leaving 13 bases between them. Germline loops: CDR1 MGHDK, CDR2 SYGVNS. This CDR3 spans 15 amino acids. CDR3 loop: CASSARQRVYNEQFF. In nucleotides, the CDR3 is TGTGCCAGCAGTGCCAGGCAGAGGGTCTACAATGAGCAGTTCTTC.

This clonotype was seen at least ten times. The chain uses TRBV20-1 and TRBJ2-3, with D tentatively TRBD2 (6 bases). V lost 4 bases to trimming and J lost 6 bases, with 17 bases between them. The germline CDR1 and CDR2 sequences are DFQATT and SNEGSKA (reference sequence). The length of the CDR3 is 14 residues. CDR3 nucleotide sequence: TGCAGTGCTATGCGGGACTCGAGATCCGATACGCAGTATTTT. The encoded protein is CSAMRDSRSDTQYF.

This clonotype has just a few counts. The chain has TRBV24-1 and TRBJ2-5; weak D call: TRBD2 (5 bases). The V end lost 3 bases, the J end lost 6 bases, and 22 bases lay between the germline ends. Germline-derived CDR1 and CDR2 are KGHDR and SFDVKD. The CDR3 length is 17 residues. The CDR3 reads CATSDPPERDIAQTQYF. As DNA, the CDR3 is TGTGCCACCAGTGATCCTCCTGAGAGGGATATTGCACAGACCCAGTACTTC.

The rearrangement uses TRBV6-2 or TRBV6-3 and TRBJ2-5, with TRBD1 identical over 11 bases. V trimming: 10 bases; J trimming: 6 bases; junction bases outside the gene matches: 13. CDR1 is MNHEY, CDR2 SVGEGT, per germline. The CDR3 contains 15 residues. The CDR3 reads CANPLPDRGLKTQYF. As DNA, the CDR3 is TGTGCCAACCCACTCCCGGACAGGGGGCTAAAGACCCAGTACTTC.

About this clonotype itself: Possible read error: a much larger clone is one base away. The gene calls are TRBV2 and TRBJ1-1; maybe TRBD1 (5 bases). CDR3 length: 16 amino acids. Germline values: CDR1 SNHLY, CDR2 FYNNEI. The CDR3 coding sequence is TGTGCCGGCAGTTACTCCCCCTCGGGGGATAAAAACAAAGCTTTCTTT. Amino acids: CAGSYSPSGDKNKAFF.

V and J are TRBV5-1 and TRBJ1-2; possibly TRBD1 for D (6 bases). The germline V and J ends were trimmed by 4 bases and 4 bases, with 20 bases remaining between them. The CDR3 consists of 16 residues. The germline gives CDR1 SGHRS, CDR2 YFSETQ. Here the CDR3 reads CASSPREQGIGYGYTF. In nucleotides, the CDR3 is TGCGCCAGCAGCCCGCGAGAACAGGGCATTGGCTATGGCTACACCTTC.

This chain uses TRBV27 with TRBJ1-1; D is perhaps TRBD1 (6 bases). Trimming shortened V by 2 bases and J by 11 bases, and 15 bases separated the two germline ends. The germline gives CDR1 MNHEY, CDR2 SMNVEV (reference sequence). The CDR3 spans 13 residues. CDR3 coding DNA: TGTGCCAGCAGTTTAAGGGGGAGGGGGGGGGCTTTCTTT. Its translation is CASSLRGRGGAFF.

This clonotype was seen a handful of times. This chain joins TRBV15 and TRBJ1-2; D not resolved. The CDR3 totals 14 residues. Germline CDR1 and CDR2: LNHNV and YYDKDF (reference sequence). V lost 0 bases and J lost 3, with 8 bases in between. For the CDR3, the DNA is TGTGCCACCAGCAGAGATCCCTACTACTATGGCTACACCTTC. Protein sequence: CATSRDPYYYGYTF.

This clonotype was counted between two and nine times. The chain combines TRBV18 with TRBJ2-1; D is unresolved. Trimming pared 3 bases from V and 6 bases from J, leaving 12 bases between. The CDR3 sequence is 14 residues long. From germline, CDR1 is KGHSH and CDR2 LQKENI. The CDR3 loop reads CASSPMVGGNEQFF. CDR3 sequence (DNA): TGTGCCAGCTCACCTATGGTAGGTGGCAATGAGCAGTTCTTC.

This clonotype was recorded many times. V and J are TRBV2 and TRBJ2-5; D is possibly TRBD2 (6 bases). The CDR3 contains 13 residues. The V gene's germline CDR1 is SNHLY and CDR2 FYNNEI. V was trimmed by 6 bases and J by 4 bases, leaving 12 bases between them. The CDR3 region has the DNA TGTGCCAGCAGCGGGGGTGGGGTAGAGACCCAGTACTTC. Translating gives CASSGGGVETQYF.

The V gene is TRBV12-3 or TRBV12-4, the J gene TRBJ1-4; D is possibly TRBD1 (5 bases). The CDR3 sequence is 16 residues long. Deletions cut 6 bases from V and 0 bases from J, with 14 bases between. CDR3 coding DNA: TGTGCCAGCAGCCCCCTAGGGGCTGCAACTAATGAAAAACTGTTTTTT. This sequence encodes CASSPLGAATNEKLFF.

CDR3 protein: CASWGVGEKLFF. CDR3 coding DNA: TGTGCCAGCTGGGGAGTAGGTGAAAAACTGTTTTTT. This rearrangement joins TRBV3-1 to TRBJ1-4, with D unresolved. This CDR3 has 12 residues. CDR1 and CDR2 from the germline V gene are LGHDT and YNNKEL (reference sequence). Trimming left V 8 bases short and J 7 bases short, with 11 bases between.